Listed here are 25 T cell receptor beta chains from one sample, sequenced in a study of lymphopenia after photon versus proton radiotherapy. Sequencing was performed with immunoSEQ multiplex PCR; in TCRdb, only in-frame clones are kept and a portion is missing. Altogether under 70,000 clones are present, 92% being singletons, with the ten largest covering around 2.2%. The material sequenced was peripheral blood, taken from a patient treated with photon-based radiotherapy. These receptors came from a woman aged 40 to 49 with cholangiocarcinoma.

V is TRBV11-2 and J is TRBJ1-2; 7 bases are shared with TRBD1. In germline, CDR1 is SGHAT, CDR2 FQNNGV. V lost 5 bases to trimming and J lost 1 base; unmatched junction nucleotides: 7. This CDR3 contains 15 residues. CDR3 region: CASSVRGQINYGYTF. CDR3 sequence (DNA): TGTGCCAGCAGCGTAAGGGGGCAGATTAACTATGGCTACACCTTC. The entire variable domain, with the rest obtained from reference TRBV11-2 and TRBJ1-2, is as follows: EAGVAQSPRYKIIEKRQSVAFWCNPISGHATLYWYQQILGQGPKLLIQFQNNGVVDDSQLPKDRFSAERLKGVDSTLKIQPAKLEDSAVYLCASSVRGQINYGYTFGSGTRLTVV.

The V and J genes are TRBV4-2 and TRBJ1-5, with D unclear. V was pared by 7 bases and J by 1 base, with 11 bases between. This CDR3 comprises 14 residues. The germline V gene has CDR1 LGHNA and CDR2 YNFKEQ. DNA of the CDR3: TGTGCCAGCACCAACACGGGGAGCAATCAGCCCCAGCATTTT. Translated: CASTNTGSNQPQHF.

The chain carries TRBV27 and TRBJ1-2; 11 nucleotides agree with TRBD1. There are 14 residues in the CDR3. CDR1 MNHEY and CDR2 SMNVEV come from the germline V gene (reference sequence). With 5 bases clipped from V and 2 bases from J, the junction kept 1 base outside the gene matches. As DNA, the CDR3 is TGTGCCAGCAGTCGGGACAGGGGGAACTATGGCTACACCTTC. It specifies CASSRDRGNYGYTF.

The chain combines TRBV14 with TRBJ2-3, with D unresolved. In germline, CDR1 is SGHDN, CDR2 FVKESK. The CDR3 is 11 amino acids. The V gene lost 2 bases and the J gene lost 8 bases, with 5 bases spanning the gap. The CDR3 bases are TGTGCCAGCAGCCAACTCAGTACGCAGTATTTT. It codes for CASSQLSTQYF.

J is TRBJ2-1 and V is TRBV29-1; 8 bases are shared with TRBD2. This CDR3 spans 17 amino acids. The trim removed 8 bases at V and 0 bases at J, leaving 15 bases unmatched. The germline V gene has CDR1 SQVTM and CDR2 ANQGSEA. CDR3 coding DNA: TGCAGCTCCCATTCCCTTAGCGGGACCAGCTCCTACAATGAGCAGTTCTTC. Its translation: CSSHSLSGTSSYNEQFF.

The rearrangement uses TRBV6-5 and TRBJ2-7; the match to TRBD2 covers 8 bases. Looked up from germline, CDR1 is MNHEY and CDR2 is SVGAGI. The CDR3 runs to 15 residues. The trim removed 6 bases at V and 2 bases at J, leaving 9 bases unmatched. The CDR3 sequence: CASSRAGGGAYEQYF. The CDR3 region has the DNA TGTGCCAGCAGCCGTGCGGGAGGTGGAGCCTACGAGCAGTACTTC.

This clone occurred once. The DNA for the CDR3 is TGTGCCAGCAGCAAAGAGAGAGGCCCAATCTTC. Encoded protein: CASSKERGPIF. The rearrangement joins TRBV21-1 to TRBJ2-1; TRBD2 was called by the table and not checked on the DNA. TRBV21-1 is a documented pseudogene. The length of the CDR3 is 11 residues.

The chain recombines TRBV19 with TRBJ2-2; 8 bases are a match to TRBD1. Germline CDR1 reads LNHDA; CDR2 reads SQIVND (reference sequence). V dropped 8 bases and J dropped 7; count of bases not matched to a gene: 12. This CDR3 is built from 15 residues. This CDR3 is CASGTGGSFHGELFF. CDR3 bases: TGTGCCAGTGGGACAGGTGGAAGTTTTCACGGGGAGCTGTTTTTT.

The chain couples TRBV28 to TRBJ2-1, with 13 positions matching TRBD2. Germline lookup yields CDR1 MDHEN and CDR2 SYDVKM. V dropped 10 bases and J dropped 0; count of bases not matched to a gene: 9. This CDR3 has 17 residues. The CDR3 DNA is TGTGCCACGGGACTAGCGGGACAATCCCTCTCCTACAATGAGCAGTTCTTC. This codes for CATGLAGQSLSYNEQFF.

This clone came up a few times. The CDR3, as DNA: TGTGCCAGCAGGGGCCGCCAAGGGGATCAGCCCCAGCATTTT. This gives the protein CASRGRQGDQPQHF. V and J are TRBV7-2 and TRBJ1-5, with D tentatively TRBD1 (5 bases). The CDR3 is 14 residues long. V dropped 6 bases and J dropped 5 bases, with 14 bases sitting between them. CDR1 and CDR2 from the germline V gene are SGHTA and FQGNSA.

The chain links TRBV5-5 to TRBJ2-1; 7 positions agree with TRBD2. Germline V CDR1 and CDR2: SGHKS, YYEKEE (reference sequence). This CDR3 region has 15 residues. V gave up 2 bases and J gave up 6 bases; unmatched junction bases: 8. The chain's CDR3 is CASSFYQTSLNEQFF. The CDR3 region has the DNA TGTGCCAGCAGCTTTTATCAGACTAGCCTCAATGAGCAGTTCTTC.

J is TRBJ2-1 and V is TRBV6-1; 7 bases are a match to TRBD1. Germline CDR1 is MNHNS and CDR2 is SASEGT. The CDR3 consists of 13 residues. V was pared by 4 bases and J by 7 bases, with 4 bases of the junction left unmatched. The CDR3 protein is CASSGQGENEQFF. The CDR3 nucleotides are TGTGCCAGCAGTGGGCAGGGGGAGAATGAGCAGTTCTTC.

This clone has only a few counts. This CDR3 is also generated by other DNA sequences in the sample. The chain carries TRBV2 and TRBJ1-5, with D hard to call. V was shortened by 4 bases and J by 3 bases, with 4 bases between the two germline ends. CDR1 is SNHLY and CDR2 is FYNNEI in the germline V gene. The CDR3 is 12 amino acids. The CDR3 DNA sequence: TGTGCCAGCAGTGGGATCAATCAGCCCCAGCATTTT. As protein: CASSGINQPQHF.

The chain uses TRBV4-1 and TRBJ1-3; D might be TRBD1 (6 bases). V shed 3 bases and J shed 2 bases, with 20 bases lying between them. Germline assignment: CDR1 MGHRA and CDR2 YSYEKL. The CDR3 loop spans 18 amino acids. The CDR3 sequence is CASSHVRGGDEAGNTIYF. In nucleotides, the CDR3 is TGCGCCAGCAGCCATGTGAGGGGGGGGGATGAGGCTGGAAACACCATATATTTT.

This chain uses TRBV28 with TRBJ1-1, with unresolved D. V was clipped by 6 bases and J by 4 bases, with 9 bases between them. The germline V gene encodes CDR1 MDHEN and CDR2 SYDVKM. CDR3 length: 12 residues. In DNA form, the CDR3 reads TGTGCCAGCAGAGACTACTCCACTGAAGCTTTCTTT. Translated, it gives CASRDYSTEAFF.

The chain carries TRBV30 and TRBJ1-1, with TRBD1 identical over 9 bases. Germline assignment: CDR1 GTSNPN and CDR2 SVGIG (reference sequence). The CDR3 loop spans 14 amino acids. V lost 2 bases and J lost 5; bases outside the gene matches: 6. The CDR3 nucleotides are TGTGCCTGGAGTCTAGGACAGGGGTCGACTGAAGCTTTCTTT. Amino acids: CAWSLGQGSTEAFF.

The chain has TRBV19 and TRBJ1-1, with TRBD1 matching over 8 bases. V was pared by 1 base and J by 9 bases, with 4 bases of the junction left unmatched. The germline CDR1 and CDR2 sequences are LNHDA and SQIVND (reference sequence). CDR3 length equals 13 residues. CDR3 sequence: CASSIGAGGKAFF. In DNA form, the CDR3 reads TGTGCCAGTAGTATAGGGGCAGGGGGCAAAGCTTTCTTT.

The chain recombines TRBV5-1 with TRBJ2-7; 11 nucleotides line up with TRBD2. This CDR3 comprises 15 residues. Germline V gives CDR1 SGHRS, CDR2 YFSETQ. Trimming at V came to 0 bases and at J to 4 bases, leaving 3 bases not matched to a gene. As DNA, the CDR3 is TGCGCCAGCAGCTTGGGCCTAGCGGGAGGATACGAGCAGTACTTC. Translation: CASSLGLAGGYEQYF.

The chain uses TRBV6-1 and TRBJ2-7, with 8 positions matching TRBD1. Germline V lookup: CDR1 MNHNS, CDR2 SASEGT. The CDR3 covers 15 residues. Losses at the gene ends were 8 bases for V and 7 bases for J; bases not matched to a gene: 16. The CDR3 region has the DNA TGTGCCAGCCGGATTGAGATGGCAGGGGGCTGGGAGCAGTACTTC. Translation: CASRIEMAGGWEQYF.

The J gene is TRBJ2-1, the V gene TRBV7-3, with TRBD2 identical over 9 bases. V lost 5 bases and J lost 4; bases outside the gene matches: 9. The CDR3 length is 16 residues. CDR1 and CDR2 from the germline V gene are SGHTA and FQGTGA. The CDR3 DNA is TGTGCCAGCAGCCACTACGGGACTAGCCCATACAATGAGCAGTTCTTC. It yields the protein CASSHYGTSPYNEQFF.

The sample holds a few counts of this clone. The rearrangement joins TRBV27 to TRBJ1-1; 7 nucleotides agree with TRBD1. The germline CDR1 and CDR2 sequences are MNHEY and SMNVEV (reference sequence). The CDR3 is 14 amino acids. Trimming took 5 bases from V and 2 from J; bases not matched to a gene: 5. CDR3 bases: TGTGCCAGCAGTCAACGGACAGGTAACACTGAAGCTTTCTTT. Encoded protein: CASSQRTGNTEAFF.

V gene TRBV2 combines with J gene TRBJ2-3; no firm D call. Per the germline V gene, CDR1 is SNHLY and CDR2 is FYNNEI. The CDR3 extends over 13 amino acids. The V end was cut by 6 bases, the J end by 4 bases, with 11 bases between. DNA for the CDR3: TGTGCCAGCAGGAATCTAGGTCCAGATACGCAGTATTTT. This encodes CASRNLGPDTQYF. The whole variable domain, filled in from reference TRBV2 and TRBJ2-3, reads EPEVTQTPSHQVTQMGQEVILRCVPISNHLYFYWYRQILGQKVEFLVSFYNNEISEKSEIFDDQFSVERPDGSNFTLKIRSTKLEDSAMYFCASRNLGPDTQYFGPGTRLTVL.

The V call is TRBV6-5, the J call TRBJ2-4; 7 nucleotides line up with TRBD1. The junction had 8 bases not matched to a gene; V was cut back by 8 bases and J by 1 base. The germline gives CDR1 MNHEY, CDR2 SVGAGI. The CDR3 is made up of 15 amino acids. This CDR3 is CASPRQGVAKNIQYF. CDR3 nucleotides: TGTGCCAGCCCCCGCCAGGGGGTGGCCAAAAACATTCAGTACTTC.

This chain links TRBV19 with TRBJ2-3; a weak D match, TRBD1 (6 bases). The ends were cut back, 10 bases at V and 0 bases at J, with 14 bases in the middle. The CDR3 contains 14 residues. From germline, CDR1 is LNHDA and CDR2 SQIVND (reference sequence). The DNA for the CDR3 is TGTGCCACCAAGGACAGTGTGAGCACAGATACGCAGTATTTT. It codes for CATKDSVSTDTQYF.

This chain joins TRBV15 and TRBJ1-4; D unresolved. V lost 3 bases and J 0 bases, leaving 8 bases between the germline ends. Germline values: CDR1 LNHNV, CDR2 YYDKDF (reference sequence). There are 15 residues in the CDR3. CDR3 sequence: CATSSNRATNEKLFF. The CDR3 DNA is TGTGCCACCAGCAGTAACCGGGCAACTAATGAAAAACTGTTTTTT.